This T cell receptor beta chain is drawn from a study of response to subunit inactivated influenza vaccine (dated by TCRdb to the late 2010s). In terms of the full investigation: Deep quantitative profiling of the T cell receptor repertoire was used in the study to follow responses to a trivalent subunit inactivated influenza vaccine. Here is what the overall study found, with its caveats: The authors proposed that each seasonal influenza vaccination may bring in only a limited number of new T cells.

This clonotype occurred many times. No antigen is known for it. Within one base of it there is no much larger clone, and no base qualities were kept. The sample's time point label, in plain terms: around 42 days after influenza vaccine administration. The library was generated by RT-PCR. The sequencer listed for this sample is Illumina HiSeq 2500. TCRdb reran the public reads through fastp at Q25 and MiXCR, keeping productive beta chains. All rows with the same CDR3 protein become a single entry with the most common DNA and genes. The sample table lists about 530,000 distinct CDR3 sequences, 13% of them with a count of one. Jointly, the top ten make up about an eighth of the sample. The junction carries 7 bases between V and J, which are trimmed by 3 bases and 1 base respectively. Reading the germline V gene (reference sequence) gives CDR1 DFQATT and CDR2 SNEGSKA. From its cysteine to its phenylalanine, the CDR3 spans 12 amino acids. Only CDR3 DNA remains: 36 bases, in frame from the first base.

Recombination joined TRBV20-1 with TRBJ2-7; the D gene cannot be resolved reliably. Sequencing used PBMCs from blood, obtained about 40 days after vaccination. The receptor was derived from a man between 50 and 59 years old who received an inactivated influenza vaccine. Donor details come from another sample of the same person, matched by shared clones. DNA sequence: TGCAGTGCTAGCCGAGGATCCTACGAGCAGTACTTC. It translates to CSASRGSYEQYF.